This is a list of T cell receptor beta chains from one sample in a study of T cell responses to AZD1222 COVID-19 vaccine. Data came from immunoSEQ multiplex PCR; TCRdb stores just in-frame clones and leaves some out. The sample records 150,000 or so clones, around 90% being singletons. Sample: peripheral blood, taken on day 0 of AZD1222 vaccination. These receptors were taken from an adult in good health. CDR3s leave out the opening cysteine and the closing phenylalanine or tryptophan. Clone size, where shown, is once, few, many, or a class for clones that have expanded.

CDR3: ASSSPVGDYNEQF; V: TRBV9; size: NA
CDR3: ASSLPTGEAF; V: TRBV5-6; size: NA
CDR3: ASSLSRVASPLH; V: TRBV5-1; size: NA
CDR3: ATNQGRYNSPLH; V: TRBV28; size: once
CDR3: ASSPGFWTDQY; V: TRBV14; size: NA
CDR3: ASSLETFAAKNIQY; V: TRBV7-3; size: NA
CDR3: ASRGLAGRGELF; V: TRBV19; size: NA
CDR3: ASSQPWGASGLGPPNEQF; V: TRBV3-1/TRBV3-2; size: once
CDR3: ASSPSVEPSSGNTIY; V: TRBV27; size: NA
CDR3: ASSMGTLSTDTQY; V: TRBV19; size: NA
CDR3: SVVFGSHQPQH; V: TRBV29-1; size: once
CDR3: SVERSYGYT; V: TRBV29-1; size: NA
CDR3: SVADRGKPNYGYT; V: TRBV29-1; size: NA
CDR3: ASSAASGNTIY; V: TRBV27; size: once
CDR3: ASSADITRVLGNTIY; V: TRBV9; size: few
CDR3: ASSWRLAGQGETQY; V: TRBV7-2; size: NA